What follows is one T cell receptor (beta chain) and its context. This specimen comes from a study of blood T cell repertoires in COVID-19. Study in general: The origin of the acute and convalescent COVID-19 samples was the United States, Italy and Spain. The analysed material was cDNA or gDNA that came from T cells, B-cell-depleted T cells, or PBMCs.

As originally analysed: It was from reference gene primer amplification that nucleated cell counts were estimated. Clones were sequenced by immunoSEQ multiplex PCR, and TCRdb holds only the in-frame ones, with some missing. The V and J calls and clone size are taken from that table; D and trimming were inferred from the DNA. The profile shows about 27,000 clones, about 80% of them singletons. Sequencing was done on a sample of peripheral blood. This sequence was found in a man between 65 and 85 years old with acute or convalescent COVID-19.

In DNA form, the CDR3 reads TGCGCCAGCAGCTTGGCGACAGCCTACGAGCAGTACTTC. This codes for CASSLATAYEQYF. The rearrangement uses TRBV5-1 and TRBJ2-7; a possible D gene is TRBD1 (5 bases). V was clipped by 0 bases and J by 2 bases, with 6 bases between them. Germline loops: CDR1 SGHRS, CDR2 YFSETQ. This CDR3 is 13 amino acids long.